This T cell receptor beta chain is from a study of T cell responses to AZD1222 COVID-19 vaccine. The CDR3 loop spans 13 amino acids. With 7 bases clipped from V and 8 bases from J, the junction kept 7 bases outside the gene matches. Germline loops: CDR1 LNHDA, CDR2 SQIVND (reference sequence). About this clone itself: Its antigen is as yet unknown.

Study results and limitations: Reports indicate that nearly half of spike-specific TCRs are directed at unmutated variant regions. Repertoire collection took place solely once the T cell response had peaked.

The assay was immunoSEQ multiplex PCR, and TCRdb's table has in-frame clones only and misses some. The data show some 110,000 clones, with around 90% seen just once and 3.5% to 4.5% held by the top ten. The V and J genes are TRBV19 and TRBJ1-2; 10 nucleotides line up with TRBD1. The sequenced sample was peripheral blood, obtained on day 0 of AZD1222 vaccination. The TCR sequence derives from an adult in good health. CDR3 coding DNA: TGTGCCAGTAACGTCGGGACAGGGGAGGGCTACACCTTC. It translates to CASNVGTGEGYTF.